This record looks at one T cell receptor (beta chain) sequence and its context. Trimming took off 6 bases at V and 2 bases at J, with 14 bases between the two ends. Germline loops: CDR1 MNHNY, CDR2 SVGAGI (reference sequence). This CDR3 region has 15 residues. The sample comes from a study of shared clonotypes between healthy human individuals. Generated by immunoSEQ multiplex PCR, the TCRdb table keeps only in-frame clones and is missing some. Of approximately 2,000,000 clones in the sample, 85% to 95% were seen once. The specimen was naive CD4+ T cells from PBMCs. Subset meaning: CD45RA+ positively selected. V usage is TRBV6-6 and J usage is TRBJ2-1; D ambiguous. This TCR was recovered from a man younger than 35 in good health. Some clones in this sample may be carry-over from other donors' samples. The CDR3 region has the DNA TGTGCCAGCAGCTATGGAATTGGGGCCTACAATGAGCAGTTCTTC. As protein: CASSYGIGAYNEQFF.